This T cell receptor beta chain originates from a study of cytomegalovirus exposure and HLA in healthy donors (dated by TCRdb to 2017 to 2019). In the study overall: An earlier analysis of 587 of the donors reported 276 Gb of sequence data and 90 million to 120 million unique TCR beta sequences obtained from approximately 180 million T cells. About 280 gigabases of sequencing data and approximately 93 million unique TCR sequences were included in an early release covering about 700 HLA-typed donors. The genetic ancestry cluster associated with self-reported Caucasian donors included 81% of the approximately 400 genotyped donors. The study aimed to test whether cataloging public T cell receptors could reveal signatures of past pathogen exposure. The T cell repertoires of around 670 subjects were profiled by immunosequencing and related to cytomegalovirus serostatus. Besides the first cohort of about 730 subjects, a separate validation cohort made up of some 110 different subjects was used. To predict cytomegalovirus infection status, the study combined high-throughput TCR immunosequencing, statistical association of individual TCRs with disease status, and machine learning. In a later analysis, previously published TCR beta repertoires from 500 to 750 donors were re-analyzed and high-resolution HLA genotyping was added so that TCR occurrence patterns could be studied. Rather than drawing on any new phenotypic data, the later analysis identified candidate immune exposures from TCR beta sequences and the way those sequences occurred across donors. An earlier analysis of 500 to 650 of the donors applied high-throughput TCR beta sequencing to assess whether each TCR beta V gene segment acted as functional or pseudogenic. Alongside the repertoire data, information on donor age, sex, ethnicity and CMV serostatus was compiled. A later genetic analysis took genome-wide SNP genotypes for about three fifths of the 666 donors and used that subset as a discovery cohort. Every repertoire in the discovery cohort had been generated on one and the same sequencing platform. Both class I and class II loci were covered by HLA typing, at four-digit resolution. The number of donors typed differed by locus, with roughly 629-640 for A, B, C, DRB1 and DQB1, 522 for DQA1, about 610 for DPA1, and some 450 for DPB1. Because of strong linkage in the cohort, 4 to 6 DR-DQ haplotypes were treated as single units for association and clustering. Across about 370 genotyped donors of the cohort, an average of roughly 230,000 unique TCR beta nucleotide sequences per donor were sequenced, and 15% to 20% of those sequences were non-productive. The full study reports these points: Most TCR sequences were seen in very few donors, while some public TCRs were found in many individuals. This cohort had only TCR beta chains sequenced, and the lack of alpha or paired-chain data limited which features could be detected. HLA typing was unavailable for some donors at each locus, so association tests used only the typed subset. In a later analysis, around 17,000 TCR beta sequences were associated with specific HLA alleles at a false discovery rate of 0.05. Compared with the approximately 600-donor mean, donors in an Asian-associated ancestry cluster had fewer N-insertions in productive TCRs, according to a later genetic analysis. An association between a missense DCLRE1C variant and V-gene and J-gene trimming of TCR beta chains was found in a later genetic analysis and replicated in an independent cohort. In the study, some 180 TCR beta chains were listed as associated with cytomegalovirus. In a later analysis, the rate of TCR association differed among HLA loci, with DRB1 alleles having the most associated TCRs and HLA-C alleles having the fewest. According to a later analysis, parvovirus B19, influenza, CMV and Epstein-Barr virus appeared linked to several top co-occurrence clusters. The classifier was reported to diagnose cytomegalovirus status with high specificity and sensitivity in both the original cohort and the validation cohort. Presence/absence analyses assumed roughly uniform sequencing depth across donors, an assumption that may not hold. In an earlier analysis of roughly 500 of the donors, most TCR beta V segments appeared in productive rearrangements about 87% or about 30% of the time, broadly matching IMGT annotations. Compared with equally common non-associated chains, HLA-associated TCR beta chains in a later analysis were more clonally expanded and had lower generation probabilities. A further reported finding was that TCR beta sequences accurately predicted the HLA-A and HLA-B alleles for most subjects in the first cohort. Because counts were too low, about 15 rarely observed V segments, including chromosome 9 orphons, were left out of the earlier analysis of approximately 580 of the donors. Most CMV-associated TCR beta chains appeared to be HLA-restricted in a later analysis, and the HLA associations seemed to be driven largely by CMV exposure. According to the authors, the approach could potentially be generalized to other disease states and immunological phenotypes. The 87-base-pair reads could not distinguish some IMGT-functional V segments, including TRBV6-2 and TRBV6-3, so those segments were excluded. Strong co-occurrence of HLA alleles, especially DR and DQ, made assigning TCR associations to individual alleles difficult. CMV serostatus was the only immune exposure information available for the cohort. In vitro tests confirmed that a few of the cytomegalovirus-associated TCR beta chains recognize cytomegalovirus antigens. A group of highly shared sequence variants was considered likely to be a technical artifact of the sequencing pipeline. Linkage disequilibrium might explain the correlated functional status among segregating V segments, but an unknown experimental factor could not be excluded.

From its cysteine to its phenylalanine, the CDR3 spans 13 amino acids. Only the CDR3 region is kept as DNA, spanning 39 bases read in frame from base 1. V is shortened by 2 bases, J by 10 bases, and the region joining them spans 9 bases. Based on the germline V gene, the CDR1 and CDR2 sequences are MDHEN and SYDVKM. The cohort comprised approximately 700 healthy bone marrow donors. All cohort members were sampled while nominally healthy, although unrecorded immune exposures were likely present. The donor tested CMV seronegative and was one of the 352 seronegative cohort members. A peripheral blood sample was provided by each donor, and peripheral blood mononuclear cells were used for TCR beta sequencing. Genomic DNA was extracted from the blood cell samples with the Qiagen DNeasy Blood Extraction Kit. Libraries were built with the immunoSEQ multiplex PCR assay. For the multiplex PCR, a mixture combining 60 forward primers for TCR Vbeta segments and 13 reverse primers for TCR Jbeta segments was used. The CDR3 region of rearranged TCR beta genes was amplified from genomic DNA with a multiplex PCR assay. On the Illumina HiSeq System, the amplified TCR beta libraries were sequenced as 87-base-pair reads. Per the original workflow: In a later analysis, tens of millions of unique TCR beta chains were counted across the roughly 610 repertoires, and roughly 11 million of these chains were shared by at least two donors. A nearest-neighbor algorithm error-corrected the raw reads and collapsed the reads into unique sequences, merging closely related sequences to remove PCR and sequencing errors. CDR3 sequences were aligned to IMGT reference sequences to assign V, D and J gene segments. Each retained sequence needed at least a six-nucleotide match to both a V gene segment and a J gene segment. Rearrangements were called productive when the CDR3 lacked stop codons and stayed in frame with V and J; all others were non-productive. Following IMGT convention, CDR3 was defined as the stretch from the second conserved V-encoded cysteine up to the conserved J-encoded phenylalanine. The earlier analysis of about 570 of the donors excluded any sequence lacking an unambiguous match to a single V gene segment. An earlier analysis of about 590 of the donors classified V segments as functional when productive rearrangements were above 56.7% and as segregating when the standard deviation between donors was above 5%. A statistical classification framework was built for diagnosing cytomegalovirus status from the catalog of TCR beta chain sequences. A later analysis assigned V and J genes by comparing TCR nucleotide sequences with IMGT/GENE-DB human TR gene sequences. A later analysis assigned CDR3 sequences and most-parsimonious VDJ recombination scenarios with the TCRdist pipeline. In a later analysis, each TCR beta chain was defined by its CDR3 amino acid sequence together with its V-gene family, and reads lacking a unique V-gene family were excluded. A later analysis removed 592 highly shared, low-generation-probability nucleotide sequences to deal with suspected cross-contamination and a sequencing artifact. A later analysis calculated a clonal expansion index for each public chain from normalized within-repertoire ranks of inferred template counts. A later analysis computed generation probabilities with a VDJ recombination model fitted to out-of-frame rearrangements, and checked the results against IGoR. Hypergeometric tests were used in a later analysis to score TCR-TCR, TCR-HLA and TCR-CMV co-occurrence, with a repertoire-size bias correction applied to the TCR pairs. A later analysis estimated false discovery rates by permuting HLA or CMV assignments 20 times. In a later analysis, co-occurring TCRs were grouped using DBSCAN, with TCRdist sequence similarity added in when clustering inside HLA-allele-positive subsets. For co-occurrence clustering, repertoires with fewer than 30,000 or more than 120,000 public chains were excluded, along with a handful of repertoires with anomalous nucleotide sharing. As stored in TCRdb, this immuneACCESS dataset retains in-frame rearrangements with V and J assigned. A fraction of the clones does not appear; measured against another copy, unresolved V genes explain less than half of the discrepancy, and the remainder lacks a known reason. The DNA was the basis for D and trimming; V, J and clone size are from that table. The sample table records around 170,000 clones; 76% of these occur just once. The ten largest clones represent around 1.6% of the sample.

On this clone: The antigen it binds to is not known. Base qualities are not provided; no much larger clone lies one nucleotide away.

The clonotype was recovered from a man aged 18 to 29 in good health and CMV-seronegative. The material sequenced was PBMCs. In this chain, TRBV28 is recombined with TRBJ1-6; TRBD1 is a weak D gene call, 6 bases matching. The CDR3 amino acid sequence is: CASSLLGASPLHF. The DNA sequence follows: TGTGCCAGCAGTTTACTGGGGGCCTCACCCCTCCACTTT.